This section outlines one T cell receptor (beta chain) sequence together with its context. Use of 60 Vbeta and 13 Jbeta primers characterized the PCR. Generated by immunoSEQ multiplex PCR, the TCRdb table keeps only in-frame clones and is missing some. The sample has about 140,000 clones, 79% seen once; the top ten hold around 7%. This record belongs to a study of cytomegalovirus exposure and HLA in healthy donors. This cohort consisted of healthy bone marrow donors. Germline CDR1 MNHNS, CDR2 SASEGT. The CDR3 is made up of 13 amino acids. With V trimmed by 11 bases and J by 5 bases, 8 bases remained unmatched.

The rearrangement links TRBV6-1 to TRBJ1-1, with 10 bases fitting TRBD1. The TCR sequence derives from a man in his forties in good health and CMV-seropositive. The sample comprised PBMCs. CDR3 in amino acids: CAGRQGAGTEAFF. CDR3 bases: TGTGCCGGCCGACAGGGGGCGGGGACTGAAGCTTTCTTT.